This TCR beta chain was retrieved from a study of regulatory T cells in long-lasting Graves disease. Study-wide points: Persistent-disease Graves' patients showed less TCR diversity than new cases. Persistent disease preferred TRBV28, TRBJ1-2 and TRBJ2-5.

CDR3 regions were amplified by Arm-PCR using iRepertoire HTBI primers to build TCR beta libraries. Per the study methods: Roughly 65 TRBV and about 15 TRBJ segments were identified across samples. TCRdb reanalysed the multiplex PCR reads using MiXCR and keeps one entry per CDR3 protein. TCRdb, not the authors, supplied the V and J calls. The profile shows around 460,000 distinct CDR3 sequences, 20% to 25% of them singletons. Described time point: persistent/refractory GD, antithyroid drugs over 5 years with positive TRAb. From PBMCs, RNA was extracted and then used to make the TCR library. Graves' disease diagnoses followed American Thyroid Association guidelines. This clonotype was counted a few times. As yet, its antigen is unknown. With 4 bases removed from V and 0 bases from J, the gap between germline ends came to 9 bases. This CDR3 spans 14 amino acids. Per the germline V gene, CDR1 is ENHRY and CDR2 is SYGVKD.

The receptor comes from a female donor with Graves disease. V and J are TRBV10-3 and TRBJ1-1; no definite D call. Material: peripheral blood mononuclear cells (PBMCs), obtained when the disease was refractory, from a patient treated with antithyroid drugs. This CDR3 is CAISGQLLNTEAFF. In DNA, the CDR3 is TGTGCCATCAGTGGGCAGCTATTGAACACTGAAGCTTTCTTT.